The rows below give T cell receptor beta chains drawn from one sample of a study of blood T cell repertoires in COVID-19. Repertoires were generated with immunoSEQ multiplex PCR, while TCRdb's copy carries only in-frame clones and drops some. The data hold roughly 65,000 clones, with around three quarters observed a single time. The specimen sequenced was peripheral blood. Receptors originate from a man in his fifties or sixties with acute or convalescent COVID-19. Each CDR3 is given with its conserved first and last residue.

length: 14; J: TRBJ1-1; V: TRBV14; CDR3: CASSQVTGVTEAFF
length: 14; J: TRBJ2-7; V: TRBV7-6; CDR3: CASSFPGDASEQYF
length: 14; J: TRBJ1-4; V: TRBV27; CDR3: CASSLGGFGEKLFF
length: 13; J: TRBJ2-1; V: TRBV7-2; CDR3: CASSRQGGNEQFF
length: 15; J: TRBJ2-7; V: TRBV14; CDR3: CASSSYGQGIYEQYF
length: 13; J: TRBJ1-2; V: TRBV5-4; CDR3: CASSLVAGNGYTF
length: 13; J: TRBJ1-5; V: TRBV7-3; CDR3: CASSSGPFQPQHF
length: 11; J: TRBJ2-1; V: TRBV5-1; CDR3: CASSSPYEQFF
length: 15; J: TRBJ1-5; V: TRBV7-8; CDR3: CASSSDRAFNQPQHF
length: 15; J: TRBJ2-7; V: TRBV2; CDR3: CASSEPSRSSYEQYF
length: 13; J: TRBJ2-6; V: TRBV19; CDR3: CASSPTWANVLTF
length: 12; J: TRBJ2-7; V: TRBV6-5; CDR3: CASSHTTYEQYF
length: 15; J: TRBJ2-1; V: TRBV5-1; CDR3: CASSLVGGSYNEQFF
length: 15; J: TRBJ2-3; V: TRBV18; CDR3: CASSPPTKRGDTQYF
length: 15; J: TRBJ1-2; V: TRBV9; CDR3: CASSVELGGGRGYTF
length: 13; J: TRBJ1-5; V: TRBV2; CDR3: CASIKDREEPQHF
length: 16; J: TRBJ1-6; V: TRBV5-5; CDR3: CASSLTRTSDNSPLHF
length: 15; J: TRBJ2-7; V: TRBV5-1; CDR3: CASSLEPGLAGAEYF
length: 15; J: TRBJ2-5; V: TRBV7-2; CDR3: CASSLVPNSQETQYF
length: 15; J: TRBJ2-5; V: TRBV7-2; CDR3: CASSSSRAGGRAQYF
length: 14; J: TRBJ2-7; V: TRBV29-1; CDR3: CSVEGGDNSYEQYF
length: 12; J: TRBJ1-2; V: TRBV9; CDR3: CASRAQGDGYTF
length: 15; J: TRBJ2-3; V: TRBV30; CDR3: CAWNKRGGRTDTQYF
length: 15; J: TRBJ1-5; V: TRBV20-1; CDR3: CSACDRALINQPQHF
length: 15; J: TRBJ1-6; V: TRBV6-4; CDR3: CASTSLGVFDSPLHF
length: 13; J: TRBJ1-1; V: TRBV9; CDR3: CASSAGFRAEAFF
length: 18; J: TRBJ2-2; V: TRBV12-5; CDR3: CASGLGWGLGPNTGELFF
length: 15; J: TRBJ1-3; V: TRBV6-5; CDR3: CATTPEGASGNTIYF
length: 16; J: TRBJ1-6; V: TRBV7-3; CDR3: CASSGRGQGTNSPLHF
length: 17; J: TRBJ2-2; V: TRBV4-3; CDR3: CASSLAPGGGTTGELFF
length: 13; J: TRBJ2-5; V: TRBV6-2/TRBV6-3; CDR3: CASSYSAQETQYF
length: 15; J: TRBJ2-6; V: TRBV5-6; CDR3: CASSLGASGANVLTF
length: 14; J: TRBJ1-1; V: TRBV4-3; CDR3: CASSQGGGNTEAFF
length: 16; J: TRBJ1-4; V: TRBV3-1/TRBV3-2; CDR3: CASRPPPSSGNEKLFF
length: 16; J: TRBJ1-1; V: TRBV5-4; CDR3: CASSSPGQGVLTEAFF
length: 16; J: TRBJ2-3; V: TRBV5-1; CDR3: CASSYQTSGGTDTQYF
length: 13; J: TRBJ2-1; V: TRBV10-3; CDR3: CAISDRVYNEQFF
length: 14; J: TRBJ2-2; V: TRBV19; CDR3: CATRLAYGAGELFF
length: 16; J: TRBJ2-5; V: TRBV7-2; CDR3: CASSYIGGAGKETQYF
length: 15; J: TRBJ2-1; V: TRBV19; CDR3: CASSSRQGSYNEQFF